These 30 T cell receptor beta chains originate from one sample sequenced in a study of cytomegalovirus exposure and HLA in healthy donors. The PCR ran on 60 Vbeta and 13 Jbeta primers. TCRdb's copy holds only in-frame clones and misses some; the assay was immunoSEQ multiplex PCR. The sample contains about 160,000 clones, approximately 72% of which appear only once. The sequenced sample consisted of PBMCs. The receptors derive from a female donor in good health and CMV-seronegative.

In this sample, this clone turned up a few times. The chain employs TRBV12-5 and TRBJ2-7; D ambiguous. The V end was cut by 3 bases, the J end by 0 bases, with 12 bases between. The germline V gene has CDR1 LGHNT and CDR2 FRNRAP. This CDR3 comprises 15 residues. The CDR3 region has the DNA TGTGCTAGTGGTTTAAGTAGAGGAAGCTCCTACGAGCAGTACTTC. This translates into CASGLSRGSSYEQYF.

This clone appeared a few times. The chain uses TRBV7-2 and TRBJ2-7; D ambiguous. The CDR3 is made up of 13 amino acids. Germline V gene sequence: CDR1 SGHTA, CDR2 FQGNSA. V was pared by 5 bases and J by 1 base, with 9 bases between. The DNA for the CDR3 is TGTGCCAGCAGCGCACTTTCGTCCTACGAGCAGTACTTC. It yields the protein CASSALSSYEQYF.

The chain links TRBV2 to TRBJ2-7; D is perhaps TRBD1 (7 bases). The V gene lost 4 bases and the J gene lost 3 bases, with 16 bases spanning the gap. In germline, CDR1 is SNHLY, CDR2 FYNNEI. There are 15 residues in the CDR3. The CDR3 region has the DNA TGTGCCAGCAGTGCTTTGGCAGGGGGGAGCTACGAGCAGTACTTC. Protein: CASSALAGGSYEQYF. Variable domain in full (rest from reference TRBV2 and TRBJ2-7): EPEVTQTPSHQVTQMGQEVILRCVPISNHLYFYWYRQILGQKVEFLVSFYNNEISEKSEIFDDQFSVERPDGSNFTLKIRSTKLEDSAMYFCASSALAGGSYEQYFGPGTRLTVT.

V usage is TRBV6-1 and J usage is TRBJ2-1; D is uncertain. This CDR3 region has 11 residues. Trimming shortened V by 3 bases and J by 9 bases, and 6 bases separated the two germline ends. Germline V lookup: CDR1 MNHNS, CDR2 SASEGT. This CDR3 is CASSDSSEQFF. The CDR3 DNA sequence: TGTGCCAGCAGTGACTCTAGTGAGCAGTTCTTC.

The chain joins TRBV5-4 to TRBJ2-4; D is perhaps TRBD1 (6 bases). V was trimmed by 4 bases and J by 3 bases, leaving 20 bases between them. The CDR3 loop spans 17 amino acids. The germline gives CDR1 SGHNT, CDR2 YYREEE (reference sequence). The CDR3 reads CASSGNREGGVKNIQYF. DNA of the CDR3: TGTGCCAGCAGCGGCAACAGGGAAGGTGGGGTCAAAAACATTCAGTACTTC.

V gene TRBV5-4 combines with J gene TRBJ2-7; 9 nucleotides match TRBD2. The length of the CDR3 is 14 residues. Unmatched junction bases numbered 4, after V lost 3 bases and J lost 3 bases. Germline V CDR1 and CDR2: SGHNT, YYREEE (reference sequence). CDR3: CASSSKTSGYEQYF. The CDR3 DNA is TGTGCCAGCAGCTCAAAGACTAGCGGCTACGAGCAGTACTTC.

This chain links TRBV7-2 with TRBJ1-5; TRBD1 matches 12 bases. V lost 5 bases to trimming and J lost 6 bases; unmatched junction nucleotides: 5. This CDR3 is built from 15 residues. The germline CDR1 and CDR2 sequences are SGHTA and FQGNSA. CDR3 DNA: TGTGCCAGCAGCCGGGACAGGGGGCTGAGTCAGCCCCAGCATTTT. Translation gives CASSRDRGLSQPQHF.

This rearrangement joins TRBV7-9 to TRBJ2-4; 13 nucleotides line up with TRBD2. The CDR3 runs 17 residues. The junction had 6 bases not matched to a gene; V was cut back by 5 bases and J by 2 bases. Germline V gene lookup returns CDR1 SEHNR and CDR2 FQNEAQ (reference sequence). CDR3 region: CASSPGTSGNTKNIQYF. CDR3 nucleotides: TGTGCCAGCAGCCCCGGGACTAGCGGGAACACCAAAAACATTCAGTACTTC.

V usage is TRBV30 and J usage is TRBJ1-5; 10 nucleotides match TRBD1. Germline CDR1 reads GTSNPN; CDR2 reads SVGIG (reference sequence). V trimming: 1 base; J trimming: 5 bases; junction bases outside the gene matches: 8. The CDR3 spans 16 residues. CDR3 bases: TGTGCCTGGAGTGCGCCGGGACAGGGGTTGTATCAGCCCCAGCATTTT. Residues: CAWSAPGQGLYQPQHF.

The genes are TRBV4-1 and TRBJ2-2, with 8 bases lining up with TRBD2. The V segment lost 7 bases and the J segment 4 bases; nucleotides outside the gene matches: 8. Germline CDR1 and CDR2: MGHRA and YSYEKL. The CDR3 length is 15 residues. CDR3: CASTSRGGSTGELFF. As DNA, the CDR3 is TGCGCCAGCACGTCCCGGGGGGGCAGCACCGGGGAGCTGTTTTTT.

The CDR3 DNA is TGTGCCAGCAGTTACTCCCGGCAGGGGTTTAACTATGGCTACACCTTC. Encoded protein: CASSYSRQGFNYGYTF. The chain has TRBV6-5 and TRBJ1-2, with D possibly matching TRBD1 (6 bases). The CDR3 is made up of 16 amino acids. CDR1 is MNHEY and CDR2 is SVGAGI in the germline V gene. Trimming cost V 0 bases and J 1 base, with 12 bases left between them.

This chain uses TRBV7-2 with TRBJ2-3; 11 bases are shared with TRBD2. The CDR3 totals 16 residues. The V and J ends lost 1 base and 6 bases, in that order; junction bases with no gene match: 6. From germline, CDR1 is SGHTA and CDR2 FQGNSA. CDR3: CASSLGGLAVSDTQYF. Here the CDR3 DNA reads TGTGCCAGCAGCTTAGGGGGACTAGCGGTCTCGGATACGCAGTATTTT. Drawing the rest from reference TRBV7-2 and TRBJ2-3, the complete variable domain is GAGVSQSPSNKVTEKGKDVELRCDPISGHTALYWYRQSLGQGLEFLIYFQGNSAPDKSGLPSDRFSAERTGGSVSTLTIQRTQQEDSAVYLCASSLGGLAVSDTQYFGPGTRLTVL.

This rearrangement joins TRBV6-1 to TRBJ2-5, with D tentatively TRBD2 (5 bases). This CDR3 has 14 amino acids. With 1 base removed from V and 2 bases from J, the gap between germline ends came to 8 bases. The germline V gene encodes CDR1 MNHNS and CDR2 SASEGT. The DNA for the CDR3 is TGTGCCAGCAGTGAAGGAGGGTCGCAAGAGACCCAGTACTTC. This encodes CASSEGGSQETQYF.

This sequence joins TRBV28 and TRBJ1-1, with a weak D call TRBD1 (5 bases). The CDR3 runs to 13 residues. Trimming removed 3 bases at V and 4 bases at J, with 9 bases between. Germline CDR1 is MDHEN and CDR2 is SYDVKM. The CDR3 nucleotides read TGTGCCAGCAGTTTTCAGGGAGGCACTGAAGCTTTCTTT. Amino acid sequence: CASSFQGGTEAFF.

As DNA, the CDR3 is TGCGCCAGCAGCCAAGTTACAGGACCCCAGGGAGAGCAGTACTTC. This codes for CASSQVTGPQGEQYF. The chain has TRBV4-1 and TRBJ2-7, with D maybe TRBD1 (5 bases). CDR1 is MGHRA, CDR2 YSYEKL, per germline. This CDR3 is 15 amino acids long. The germline V and J ends were trimmed by 1 base and 7 bases, with 17 bases remaining between them.

The CDR3 DNA follows: TGTGCCAGTAGCCCCTCCACAGGGGTTATAGGTCAGCCCCAGCATTTT. Protein product: CASSPSTGVIGQPQHF. This chain connects TRBV19 to TRBJ1-5, with TRBD1 matching 7 bases. The CDR3 is 16 residues long. With V trimmed by 6 bases and J by 6 bases, 14 bases remained unmatched. From germline, CDR1 is LNHDA and CDR2 SQIVND (reference sequence).

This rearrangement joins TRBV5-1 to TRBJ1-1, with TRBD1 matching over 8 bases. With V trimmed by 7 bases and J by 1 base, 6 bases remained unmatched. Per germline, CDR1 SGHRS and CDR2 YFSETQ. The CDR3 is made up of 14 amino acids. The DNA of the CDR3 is TGCGCCAGCGAACCGGGACAGGAGAACACTGAAGCTTTCTTT. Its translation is CASEPGQENTEAFF.

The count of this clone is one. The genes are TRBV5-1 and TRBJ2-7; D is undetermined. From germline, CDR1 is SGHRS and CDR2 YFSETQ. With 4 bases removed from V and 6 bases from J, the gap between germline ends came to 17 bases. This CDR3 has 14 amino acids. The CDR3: CASSDALDLGEQYF. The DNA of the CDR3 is TGCGCCAGCAGCGACGCCCTAGACCTCGGCGAGCAGTACTTC. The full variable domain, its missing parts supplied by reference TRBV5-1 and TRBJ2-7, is KAGVTQTPRYLIKTRGQQVTLSCSPISGHRSVSWYQQTPGQGLQFLFEYFSETQRNKGNFPGRFSGRQFSNSRSEMNVSTLELGDSALYLCASSDALDLGEQYFGPGTRLTVT.

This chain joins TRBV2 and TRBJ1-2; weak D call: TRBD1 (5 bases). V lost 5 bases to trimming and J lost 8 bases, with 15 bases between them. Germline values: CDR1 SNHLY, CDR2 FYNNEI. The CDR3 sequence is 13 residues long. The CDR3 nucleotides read TGTGCCAGCAGTCCCAGGGATGGTGGGGGCTACACCTTC. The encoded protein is CASSPRDGGGYTF.

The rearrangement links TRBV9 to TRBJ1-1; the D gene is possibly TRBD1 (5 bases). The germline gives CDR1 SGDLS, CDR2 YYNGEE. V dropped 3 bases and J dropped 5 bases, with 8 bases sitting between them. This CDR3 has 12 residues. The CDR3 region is CASSEGLTEAFF. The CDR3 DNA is TGTGCCAGCAGCGAGGGGCTGACTGAAGCTTTCTTT.

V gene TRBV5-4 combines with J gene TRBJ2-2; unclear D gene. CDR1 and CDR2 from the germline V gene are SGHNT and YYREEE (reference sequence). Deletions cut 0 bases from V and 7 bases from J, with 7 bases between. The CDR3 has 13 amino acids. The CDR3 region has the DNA TGTGCCAGCAGCTTGGCGGCTAGCGGGGAGCTGTTTTTT. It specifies CASSLAASGELFF. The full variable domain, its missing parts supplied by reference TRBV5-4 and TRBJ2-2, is ETGVTQSPTHLIKTRGQQVTLRCSSQSGHNTVSWYQQALGQGPQFIFQYYREEENGRGNFPPRFSGLQFPNYSSELNVNALELDDSALYLCASSLAASGELFFGEGSRLTVL.

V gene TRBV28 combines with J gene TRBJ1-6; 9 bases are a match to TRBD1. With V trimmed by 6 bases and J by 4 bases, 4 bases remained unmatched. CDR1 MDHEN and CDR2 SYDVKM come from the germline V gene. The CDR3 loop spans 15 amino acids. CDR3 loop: CASRTGGQYNSPLHF. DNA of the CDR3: TGTGCCAGCAGGACAGGGGGTCAATATAATTCACCCCTCCACTTT.

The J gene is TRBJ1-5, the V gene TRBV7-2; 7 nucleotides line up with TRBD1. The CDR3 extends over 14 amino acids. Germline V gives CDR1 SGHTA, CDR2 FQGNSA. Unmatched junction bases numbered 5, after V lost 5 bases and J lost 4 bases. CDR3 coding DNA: TGTGCCAGCAGCCGCCAGACAGGGAATCAGCCCCAGCATTTT. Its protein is CASSRQTGNQPQHF.

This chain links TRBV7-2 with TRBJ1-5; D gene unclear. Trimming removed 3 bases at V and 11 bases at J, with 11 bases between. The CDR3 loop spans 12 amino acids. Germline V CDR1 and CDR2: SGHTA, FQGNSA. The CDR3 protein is CASSLTSSAQHF. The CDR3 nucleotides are TGTGCCAGCAGCTTGACTTCATCAGCCCAGCATTTT.

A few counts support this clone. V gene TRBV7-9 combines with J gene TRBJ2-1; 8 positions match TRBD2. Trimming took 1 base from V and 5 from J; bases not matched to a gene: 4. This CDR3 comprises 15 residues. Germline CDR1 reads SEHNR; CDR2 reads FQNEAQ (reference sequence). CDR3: CASSLVRGGHNEQFF. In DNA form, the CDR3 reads TGTGCCAGCAGCTTAGTTCGCGGGGGGCACAATGAGCAGTTCTTC.

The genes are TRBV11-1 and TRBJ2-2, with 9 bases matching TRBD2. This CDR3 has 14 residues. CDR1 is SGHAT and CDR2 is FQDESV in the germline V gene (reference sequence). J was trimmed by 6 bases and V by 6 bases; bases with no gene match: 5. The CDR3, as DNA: TGTGCCAGCAGGGGACTAGCTGTGGCCGGGGAGCTGTTTTTT. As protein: CASRGLAVAGELFF.

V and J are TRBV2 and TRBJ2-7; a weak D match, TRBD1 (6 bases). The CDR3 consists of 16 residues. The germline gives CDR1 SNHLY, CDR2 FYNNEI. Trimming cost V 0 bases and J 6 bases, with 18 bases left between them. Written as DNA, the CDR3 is TGTGCCAGCAGTGAAGCCGAGACGACAGGCCGGTTCGAGCAGTACTTC. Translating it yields CASSEAETTGRFEQYF.

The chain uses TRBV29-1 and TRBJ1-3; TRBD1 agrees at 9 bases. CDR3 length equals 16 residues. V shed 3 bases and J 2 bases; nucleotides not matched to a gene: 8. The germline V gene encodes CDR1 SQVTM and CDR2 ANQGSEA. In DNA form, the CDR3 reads TGCAGCGTTGATGGGACAGGGCAAGGAGCTGGAAACACCATATATTTT. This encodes CSVDGTGQGAGNTIYF.

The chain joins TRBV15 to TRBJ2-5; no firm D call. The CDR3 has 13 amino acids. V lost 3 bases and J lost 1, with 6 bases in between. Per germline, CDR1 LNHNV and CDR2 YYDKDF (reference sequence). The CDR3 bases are TGTGCCACCAGCAGCTACGTCCAAGAGACCCAGTACTTC. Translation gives CATSSYVQETQYF.

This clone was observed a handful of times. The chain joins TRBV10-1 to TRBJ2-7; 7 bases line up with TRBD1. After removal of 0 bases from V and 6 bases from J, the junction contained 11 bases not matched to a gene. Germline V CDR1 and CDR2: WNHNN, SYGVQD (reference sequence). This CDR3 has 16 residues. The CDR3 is CASSESRGGFPREQYF. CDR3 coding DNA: TGCGCCAGCAGTGAGTCGAGAGGGGGCTTCCCCCGCGAGCAGTACTTC.